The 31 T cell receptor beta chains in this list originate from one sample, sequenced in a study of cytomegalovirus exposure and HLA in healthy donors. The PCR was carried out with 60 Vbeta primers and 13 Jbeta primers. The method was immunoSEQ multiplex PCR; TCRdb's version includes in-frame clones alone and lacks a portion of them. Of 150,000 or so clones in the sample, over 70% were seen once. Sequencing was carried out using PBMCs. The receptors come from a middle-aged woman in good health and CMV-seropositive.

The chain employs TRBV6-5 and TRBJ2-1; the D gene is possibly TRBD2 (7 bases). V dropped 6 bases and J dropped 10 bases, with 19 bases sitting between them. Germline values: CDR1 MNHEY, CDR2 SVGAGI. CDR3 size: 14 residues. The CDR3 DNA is TGTGCCAGCAGCCAAGGGGGGGCCCGTAGCGAGCAGTTCTTC. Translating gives CASSQGGARSEQFF.

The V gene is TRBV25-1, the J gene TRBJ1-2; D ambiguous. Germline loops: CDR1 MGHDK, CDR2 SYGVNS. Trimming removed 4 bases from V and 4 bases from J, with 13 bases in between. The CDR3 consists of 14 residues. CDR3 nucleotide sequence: TGTGCCAGCAGTGCGGATACGACGGGCTATGGCTACACCTTC. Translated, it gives CASSADTTGYGYTF.

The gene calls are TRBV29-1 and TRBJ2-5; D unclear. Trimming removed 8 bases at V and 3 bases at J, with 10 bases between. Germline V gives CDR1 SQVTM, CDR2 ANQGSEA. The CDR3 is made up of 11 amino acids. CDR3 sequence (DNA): TGCAGCCTCGGGTCCGAAGAGACCCAGTACTTC. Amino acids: CSLGSEETQYF.

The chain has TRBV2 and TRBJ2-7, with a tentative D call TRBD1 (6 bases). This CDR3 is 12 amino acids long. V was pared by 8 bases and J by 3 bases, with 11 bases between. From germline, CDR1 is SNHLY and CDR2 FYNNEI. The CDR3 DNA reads TGTGCCAGCTGGGACAAAGGCTACGAGCAGTACTTC. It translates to CASWDKGYEQYF.

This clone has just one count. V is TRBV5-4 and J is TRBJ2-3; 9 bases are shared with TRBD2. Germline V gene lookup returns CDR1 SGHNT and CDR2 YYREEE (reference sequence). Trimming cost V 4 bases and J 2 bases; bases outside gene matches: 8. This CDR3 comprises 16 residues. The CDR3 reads CASSRKTSGDTDTQYF. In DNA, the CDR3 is TGTGCCAGCAGCCGAAAGACTAGCGGCGACACAGATACGCAGTATTTT. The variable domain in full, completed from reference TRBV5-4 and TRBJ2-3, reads ETGVTQSPTHLIKTRGQQVTLRCSSQSGHNTVSWYQQALGQGPQFIFQYYREEENGRGNFPPRFSGLQFPNYSSELNVNALELDDSALYLCASSRKTSGDTDTQYFGPGTRLTVL.

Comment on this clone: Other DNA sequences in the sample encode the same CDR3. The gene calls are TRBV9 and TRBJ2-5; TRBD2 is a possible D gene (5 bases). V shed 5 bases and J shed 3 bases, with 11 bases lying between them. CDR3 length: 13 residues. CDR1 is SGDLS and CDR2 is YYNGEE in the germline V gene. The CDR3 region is CASSLSREETQYF. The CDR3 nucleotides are TGTGCCAGCAGTCTTTCGCGGGAAGAGACCCAGTACTTC.

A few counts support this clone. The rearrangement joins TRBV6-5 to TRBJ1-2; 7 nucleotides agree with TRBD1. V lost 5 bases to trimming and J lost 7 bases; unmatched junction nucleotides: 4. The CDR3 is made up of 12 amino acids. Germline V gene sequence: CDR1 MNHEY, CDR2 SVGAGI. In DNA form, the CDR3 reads TGTGCCAGCAGTAGACAGGGTACTGGCTACACCTTC. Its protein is CASSRQGTGYTF.

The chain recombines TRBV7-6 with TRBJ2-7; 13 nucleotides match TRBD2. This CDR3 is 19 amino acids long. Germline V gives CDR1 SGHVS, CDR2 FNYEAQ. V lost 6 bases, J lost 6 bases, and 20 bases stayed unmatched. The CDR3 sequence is CASSSAQLAGGRILREQYF. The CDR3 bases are TGTGCCAGCAGTAGCGCCCAACTAGCGGGGGGGAGGATCCTACGCGAGCAGTACTTC.

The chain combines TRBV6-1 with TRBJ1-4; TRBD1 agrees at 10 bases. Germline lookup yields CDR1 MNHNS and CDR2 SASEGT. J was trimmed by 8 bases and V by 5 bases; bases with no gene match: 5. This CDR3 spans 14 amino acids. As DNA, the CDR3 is TGTGCCAGCAGTAACCGGGACAGGGGCGAAAAACTGTTTTTT. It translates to CASSNRDRGEKLFF.

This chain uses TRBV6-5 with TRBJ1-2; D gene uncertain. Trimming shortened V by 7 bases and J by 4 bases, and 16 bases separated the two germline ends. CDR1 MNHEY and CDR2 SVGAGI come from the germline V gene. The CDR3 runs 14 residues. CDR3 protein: CASKDQVLSYGYTF. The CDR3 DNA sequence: TGTGCCAGCAAAGATCAGGTCCTCTCCTATGGCTACACCTTC.

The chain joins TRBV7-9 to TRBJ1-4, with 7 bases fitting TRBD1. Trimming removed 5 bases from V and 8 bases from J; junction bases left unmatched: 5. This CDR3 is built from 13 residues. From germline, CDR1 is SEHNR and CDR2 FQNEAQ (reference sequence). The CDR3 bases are TGTGCCAGCAGCGCACCGGGACAGGAAAAACTGTTTTTT. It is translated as CASSAPGQEKLFF.

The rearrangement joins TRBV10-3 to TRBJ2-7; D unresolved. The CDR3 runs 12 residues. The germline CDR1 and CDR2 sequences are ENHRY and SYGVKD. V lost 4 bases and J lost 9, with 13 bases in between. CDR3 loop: CAISATNSGQYF. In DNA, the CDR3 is TGTGCCATCAGTGCCACGAATTCAGGGCAGTACTTC.

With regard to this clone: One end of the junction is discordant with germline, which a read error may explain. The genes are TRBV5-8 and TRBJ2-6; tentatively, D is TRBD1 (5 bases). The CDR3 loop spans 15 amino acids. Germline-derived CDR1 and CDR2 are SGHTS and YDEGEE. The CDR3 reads CASSLGLSGANGLTF. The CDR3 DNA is TGTGCCAGCAGCTTGGGTCTCTCTGGGGCCAACGGCCTGACTTTC.

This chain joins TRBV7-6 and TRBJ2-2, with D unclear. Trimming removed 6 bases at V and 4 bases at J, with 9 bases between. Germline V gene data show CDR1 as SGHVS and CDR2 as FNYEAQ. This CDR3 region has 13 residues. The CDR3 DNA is TGTGCCAGCAGGAGGTTTGGCACCGGGGAGCTGTTTTTT. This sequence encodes CASRRFGTGELFF.

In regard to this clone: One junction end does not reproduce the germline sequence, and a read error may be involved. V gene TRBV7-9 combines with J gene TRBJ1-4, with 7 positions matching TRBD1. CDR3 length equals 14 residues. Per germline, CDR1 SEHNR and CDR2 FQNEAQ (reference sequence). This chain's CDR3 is CASSSGQRNGKLFF. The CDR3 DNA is TGTGCCAGCAGTTCGGGACAGCGTAATGGAAAACTGTTTTTT.

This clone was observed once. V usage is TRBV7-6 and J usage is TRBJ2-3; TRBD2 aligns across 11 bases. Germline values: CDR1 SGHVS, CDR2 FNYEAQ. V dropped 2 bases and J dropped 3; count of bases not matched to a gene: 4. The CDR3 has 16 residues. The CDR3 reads CASSLTASGGTDTQYF. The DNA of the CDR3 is TGTGCCAGCAGCTTAACCGCTAGCGGGGGGACAGATACGCAGTATTTT.

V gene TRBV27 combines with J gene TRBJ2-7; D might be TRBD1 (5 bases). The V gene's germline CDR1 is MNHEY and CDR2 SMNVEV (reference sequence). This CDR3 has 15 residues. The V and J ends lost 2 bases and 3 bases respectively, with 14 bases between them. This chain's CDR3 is CASSLIGQGNYEQYF. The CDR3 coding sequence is TGTGCCAGCAGTTTAATCGGGCAGGGTAACTACGAGCAGTACTTC.

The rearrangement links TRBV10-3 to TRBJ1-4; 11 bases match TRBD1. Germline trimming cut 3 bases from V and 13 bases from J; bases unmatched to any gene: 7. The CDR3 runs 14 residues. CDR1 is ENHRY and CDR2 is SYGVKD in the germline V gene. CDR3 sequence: CAISETGTGGRLFF. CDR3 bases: TGTGCCATCAGTGAAACCGGGACAGGGGGGCGACTGTTTTTT.

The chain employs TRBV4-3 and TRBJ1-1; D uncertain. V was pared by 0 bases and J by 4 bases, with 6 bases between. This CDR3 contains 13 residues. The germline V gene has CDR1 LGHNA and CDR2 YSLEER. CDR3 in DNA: TGCGCCAGCAGCCAAGATCTAAGCACTGAAGCTTTCTTT. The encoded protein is CASSQDLSTEAFF.

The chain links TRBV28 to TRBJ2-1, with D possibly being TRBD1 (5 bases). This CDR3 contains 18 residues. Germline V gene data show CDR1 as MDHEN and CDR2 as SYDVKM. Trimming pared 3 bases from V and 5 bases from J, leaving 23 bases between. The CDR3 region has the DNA TGTGCCAGCAGTTTTTCCCGCGACGACAGACCGCGGCACAATGAGCAGTTCTTC. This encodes CASSFSRDDRPRHNEQFF.

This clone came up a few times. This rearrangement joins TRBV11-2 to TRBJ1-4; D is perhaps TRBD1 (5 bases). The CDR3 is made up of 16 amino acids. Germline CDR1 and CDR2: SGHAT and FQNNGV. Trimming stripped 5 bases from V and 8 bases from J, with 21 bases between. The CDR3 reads CASSVVAWGEEEKLFF. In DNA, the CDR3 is TGTGCCAGCAGCGTCGTTGCGTGGGGGGAGGAAGAAAAACTGTTTTTT.

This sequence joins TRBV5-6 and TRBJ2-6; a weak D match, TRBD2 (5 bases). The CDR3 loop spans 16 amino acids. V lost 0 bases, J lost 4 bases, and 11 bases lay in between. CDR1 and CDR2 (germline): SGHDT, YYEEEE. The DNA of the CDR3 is TGTGCCAGCAGCTTGGATTTGTTAGCGGGGGCCAACGTCCTGACTTTC. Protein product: CASSLDLLAGANVLTF.

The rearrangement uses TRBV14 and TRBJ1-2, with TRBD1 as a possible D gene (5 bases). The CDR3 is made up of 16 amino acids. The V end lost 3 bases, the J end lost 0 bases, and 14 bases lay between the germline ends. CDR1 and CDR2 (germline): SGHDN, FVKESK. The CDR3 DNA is TGTGCCAGCAGCCAGCAGGGAGGGTTTTCTAACTATGGCTACACCTTC. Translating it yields CASSQQGGFSNYGYTF.

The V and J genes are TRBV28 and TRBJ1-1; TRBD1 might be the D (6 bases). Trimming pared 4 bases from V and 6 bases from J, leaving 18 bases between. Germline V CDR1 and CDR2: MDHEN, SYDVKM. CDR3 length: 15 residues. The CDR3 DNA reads TGTGCCAGCAGTTCATATAGGGGGGGAACTGCTGAAGCTTTCTTT. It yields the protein CASSSYRGGTAEAFF.

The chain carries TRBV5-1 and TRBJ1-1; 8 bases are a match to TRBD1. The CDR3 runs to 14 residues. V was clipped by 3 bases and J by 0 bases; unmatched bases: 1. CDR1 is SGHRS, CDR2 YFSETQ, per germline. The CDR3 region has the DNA TGCGCCAGCAGCTCGACAGGGGTGAACACTGAAGCTTTCTTT. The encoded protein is CASSSTGVNTEAFF.

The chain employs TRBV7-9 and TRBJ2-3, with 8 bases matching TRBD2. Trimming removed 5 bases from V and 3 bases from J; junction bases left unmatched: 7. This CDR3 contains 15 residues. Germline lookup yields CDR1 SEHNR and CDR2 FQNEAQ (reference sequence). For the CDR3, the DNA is TGTGCCAGCAGCCTCGGGGGGGGGCGAACAGATACGCAGTATTTT. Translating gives CASSLGGGRTDTQYF.

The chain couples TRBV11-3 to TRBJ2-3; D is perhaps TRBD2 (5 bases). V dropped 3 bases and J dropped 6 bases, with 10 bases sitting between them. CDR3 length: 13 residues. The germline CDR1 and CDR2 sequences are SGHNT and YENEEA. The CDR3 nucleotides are TGTGCCAGCAGCTTTGGGCCGGGGGATACGCAGTATTTT. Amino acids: CASSFGPGDTQYF.

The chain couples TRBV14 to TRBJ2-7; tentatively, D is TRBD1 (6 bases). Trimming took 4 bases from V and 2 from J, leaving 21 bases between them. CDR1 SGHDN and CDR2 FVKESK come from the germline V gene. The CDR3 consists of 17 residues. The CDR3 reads CASSRRGGSGYTYEQYF. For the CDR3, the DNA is TGTGCCAGCAGCCGGCGAGGGGGAAGCGGATACACCTACGAGCAGTACTTC.

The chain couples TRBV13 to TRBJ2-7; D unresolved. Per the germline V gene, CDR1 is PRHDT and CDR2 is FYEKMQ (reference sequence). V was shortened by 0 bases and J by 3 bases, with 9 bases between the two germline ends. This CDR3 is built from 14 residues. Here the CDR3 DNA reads TGTGCCAGCAGCTTAGGAAAAACCTACTACGAGCAGTACTTC. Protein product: CASSLGKTYYEQYF.

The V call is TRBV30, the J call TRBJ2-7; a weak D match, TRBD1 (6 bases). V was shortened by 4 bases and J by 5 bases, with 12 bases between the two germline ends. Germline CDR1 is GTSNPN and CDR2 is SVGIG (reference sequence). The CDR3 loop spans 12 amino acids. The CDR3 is CAWTDRPHEQYF. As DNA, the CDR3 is TGTGCCTGGACAGACAGGCCCCACGAGCAGTACTTC.

CDR3 bases: TGTGCCAGTAATACAGGGGGACCTGGCGAGCAGTACTTC. Encoded protein: CASNTGGPGEQYF. This chain joins TRBV19 and TRBJ2-7; TRBD1 agrees at 8 bases. The J segment lost 6 bases and the V segment lost 7 bases, leaving 8 bases of the junction unmatched. This CDR3 region has 13 residues. Per the germline V gene, CDR1 is LNHDA and CDR2 is SQIVND (reference sequence).